Listed below are T cell receptor beta chains from one sample, sequenced in a study of cytomegalovirus exposure and HLA in healthy donors. Some clones are missing from TCRdb's copy, which holds only in-frame ones; the method was immunoSEQ multiplex PCR. The table shows roughly 120,000 clones, with roughly 69% occurring only once. Sequences were obtained from PBMCs. These receptors were obtained from a woman in her 40s in good health and CMV-seropositive. Each CDR3 is given with its conserved first and last residue. The D gene is left open where the match is weak. Some rows mark clone size as missing; the rest say once, few, many or name a class of expanded clone.

d_call: TRBD1; v_call: TRBV19; clone_size: -; j_call: TRBJ2-3; cdr3_aa: CATGQGNGDTQYF; cdr3_nt: TGTGCCACCGGACAGGGCAACGGGGATACGCAGTATTTT
d_call: -; v_call: TRBV5-4; clone_size: -; j_call: TRBJ1-2; cdr3_aa: CASSIGVLDGYTF; cdr3_nt: TGTGCCAGCAGCATCGGGGTATTGGATGGCTACACCTTC
d_call: TRBD1; v_call: TRBV10-3; clone_size: -; j_call: TRBJ2-5; cdr3_aa: CAISGTGTGGETQYF; cdr3_nt: TGTGCCATCAGCGGAACCGGGACAGGGGGAGAGACCCAGTACTTC
d_call: TRBD1; v_call: TRBV10-1; clone_size: -; j_call: TRBJ1-1; cdr3_aa: CASSDTGGIAFF; cdr3_nt: TGCGCCAGCAGTGATACAGGGGGTATAGCTTTCTTT
d_call: TRBD1; v_call: TRBV6-5; clone_size: -; j_call: TRBJ1-6; cdr3_aa: CASRKTGEDSPLHF; cdr3_nt: TGTGCCAGCAGAAAGACAGGGGAAGATTCACCCCTCCACTTT
d_call: TRBD2; v_call: TRBV4-2; clone_size: -; j_call: TRBJ2-5; cdr3_aa: CASSQGTSGQETQYF; cdr3_nt: TGTGCCAGCAGCCAGGGGACTAGCGGGCAAGAGACCCAGTACTTC
d_call: TRBD1; v_call: TRBV10-3; clone_size: -; j_call: TRBJ1-4; cdr3_aa: CAISPTGVGKLFF; cdr3_nt: TGTGCCATCAGTCCCACAGGGGTTGGAAAACTGTTTTTT
d_call: TRBD2; v_call: TRBV7-2; clone_size: -; j_call: TRBJ2-1; cdr3_aa: CASSRLLAGGRDEQFF; cdr3_nt: TGTGCCAGCAGCCGACTGCTAGCGGGGGGTCGGGATGAGCAGTTCTTC
d_call: TRBD2; v_call: TRBV29-1; clone_size: -; j_call: TRBJ2-5; cdr3_aa: CSVETGLAHQETQYF; cdr3_nt: TGCAGCGTTGAGACGGGACTAGCGCATCAAGAGACCCAGTACTTC
d_call: -; v_call: TRBV12-5; clone_size: -; j_call: TRBJ1-5; cdr3_aa: CASGLGASNQPQHF; cdr3_nt: TGTGCTAGTGGCCTGGGGGCCAGCAATCAGCCCCAGCATTTT
d_call: -; v_call: TRBV10-3; clone_size: few; j_call: TRBJ2-5; cdr3_aa: CAISDRGVDRSFGETQYF; cdr3_nt: TGTGCCATCAGTGACAGGGGAGTCGACAGGAGTTTCGGTGAGACCCAGTACTTC
d_call: -; v_call: TRBV2; clone_size: -; j_call: TRBJ2-5; cdr3_aa: CASSEQGRGETQYF; cdr3_nt: TGTGCCAGCAGTGAACAGGGCAGAGGAGAGACCCAGTACTTC
d_call: -; v_call: TRBV9; clone_size: few; j_call: TRBJ1-1; cdr3_aa: CASSVEVNTEAFF; cdr3_nt: TGTGCCAGCAGCGTGGAGGTGAACACTGAAGCTTTCTTT
d_call: TRBD1; v_call: TRBV4-3; clone_size: -; j_call: TRBJ1-2; cdr3_aa: CASSRSRGLAYGYTF; cdr3_nt: TGCGCCAGCAGCCGATCCAGGGGGCTGGCCTATGGCTACACCTTC
d_call: -; v_call: TRBV19; clone_size: -; j_call: TRBJ1-2; cdr3_aa: CASSIGSAQDTYGYTF; cdr3_nt: TGTGCCAGTAGTATAGGCTCCGCGCAGGACACCTATGGCTACACCTTC
d_call: TRBD1; v_call: TRBV6-1; clone_size: -; j_call: TRBJ1-5; cdr3_aa: CASSETGNSNQPQHF; cdr3_nt: TGTGCCAGCAGTGAGACAGGGAATAGCAATCAGCCCCAGCACTTT
d_call: TRBD1; v_call: TRBV7-3; clone_size: -; j_call: TRBJ2-7; cdr3_aa: CASRRQGSGYEQYF; cdr3_nt: TGTGCCAGCAGAAGACAGGGAAGTGGCTACGAGCAGTACTTC
d_call: -; v_call: TRBV4-2; clone_size: -; j_call: TRBJ2-7; cdr3_aa: CASSRGSRSSYEQYF; cdr3_nt: TGTGCCAGCAGCAGGGGCTCTAGGAGCTCCTACGAGCAGTACTTC
d_call: -; v_call: TRBV4-2; clone_size: -; j_call: TRBJ2-3; cdr3_aa: CASSQGARKGDTQYF; cdr3_nt: TGTGCCAGCAGCCAGGGGGCCCGGAAGGGAGATACGCAGTATTTT
d_call: TRBD2; v_call: TRBV10-3; clone_size: few; j_call: TRBJ2-5; cdr3_aa: CATSGAGAQETQYF; cdr3_nt: TGTGCCACCAGTGGAGCGGGGGCGCAAGAGACCCAGTACTTC
d_call: -; v_call: TRBV2; clone_size: few; j_call: TRBJ1-5; cdr3_aa: CASSKQGSRGQPQHF; cdr3_nt: TGTGCCAGCAGCAAACAGGGTAGTAGAGGTCAGCCCCAGCATTTT
d_call: -; v_call: TRBV4-3; clone_size: -; j_call: TRBJ2-3; cdr3_aa: CASSQELVQGTDTQYF; cdr3_nt: TGCGCCAGCAGCCAAGAGTTGGTGCAGGGTACAGATACGCAGTATTTT
d_call: TRBD1; v_call: TRBV7-9; clone_size: -; j_call: TRBJ2-7; cdr3_aa: CASSSTGGYEQYF; cdr3_nt: TGTGCCAGCAGCAGTACAGGGGGCTACGAGCAGTACTTC
d_call: TRBD1; v_call: TRBV6-5; clone_size: -; j_call: TRBJ1-2; cdr3_aa: CASSPRTGAYGYTF; cdr3_nt: TGTGCCAGCAGTCCGCGGACAGGAGCCTATGGCTACACCTTC
d_call: TRBD1; v_call: TRBV2; clone_size: -; j_call: TRBJ1-5; cdr3_aa: CASSTHTGVQPQHF; cdr3_nt: TGTGCCAGCAGTACGCATACAGGGGTGCAGCCCCAGCATTTT
d_call: TRBD1; v_call: TRBV29-1; clone_size: once; j_call: TRBJ2-2; cdr3_aa: CSVPGQGAGELFF; cdr3_nt: TGCAGCGTACCGGGACAGGGGGCCGGGGAGCTGTTTTTT
d_call: -; v_call: TRBV5-4; clone_size: -; j_call: TRBJ2-1; cdr3_aa: CASSLQGNEQFF; cdr3_nt: TGTGCCAGCAGCTTGCAGGGCAATGAGCAGTTCTTC
d_call: TRBD2; v_call: TRBV4-1; clone_size: -; j_call: TRBJ2-3; cdr3_aa: CASSPLAGGHDTQYF; cdr3_nt: TGCGCCAGCAGCCCCTTGGCGGGGGGGCATGATACGCAGTATTTT
d_call: TRBD2; v_call: TRBV4-3; clone_size: -; j_call: TRBJ2-5; cdr3_aa: CASRRGTSGQETQYF; cdr3_nt: TGCGCCAGCAGGAGAGGGACTAGCGGACAAGAGACCCAGTACTTC
d_call: TRBD2; v_call: TRBV7-9; clone_size: -; j_call: TRBJ2-7; cdr3_aa: CASSPRGAEYEQYF; cdr3_nt: TGTGCCAGCAGCCCGCGGGGGGCCGAATACGAGCAGTACTTC
d_call: TRBD1; v_call: TRBV5-1; clone_size: -; j_call: TRBJ1-5; cdr3_aa: CASSLGQGDNQPQHF; cdr3_nt: TGCGCCAGCAGCTTGGGACAGGGTGACAATCAGCCCCAGCATTTT
d_call: TRBD1; v_call: TRBV11-3; clone_size: -; j_call: TRBJ2-7; cdr3_aa: CASSPGTGREQYF; cdr3_nt: TGTGCCAGCAGCCCCGGGACAGGCCGCGAGCAGTACTTC
d_call: TRBD2; v_call: TRBV6-6; clone_size: -; j_call: TRBJ2-7; cdr3_aa: CASSYLAGGTYEQYF; cdr3_nt: TGTGCCAGCAGTTACCTAGCGGGGGGTACCTACGAGCAGTACTTC
d_call: TRBD1; v_call: TRBV6-6; clone_size: -; j_call: TRBJ2-3; cdr3_aa: CASSKTGLMADTQYF; cdr3_nt: TGTGCCAGCAGTAAGACAGGGTTGATGGCAGATACGCAGTATTTT
d_call: TRBD1; v_call: TRBV6-6; clone_size: -; j_call: TRBJ1-2; cdr3_aa: CASSHRGQGGSGYTF; cdr3_nt: TGTGCCAGCAGCCACCGAGGACAGGGAGGAAGTGGCTACACCTTC
d_call: -; v_call: TRBV5-1; clone_size: -; j_call: TRBJ2-7; cdr3_aa: CASRGAREQYF; cdr3_nt: TGCGCCAGCAGGGGGGCTCGGGAGCAGTACTTC
d_call: TRBD1; v_call: TRBV7-8; clone_size: -; j_call: TRBJ1-6; cdr3_aa: CASSLGQGDSPLHF; cdr3_nt: TGTGCCAGCAGCTTAGGACAGGGGGATTCACCCCTCCACTTT
d_call: TRBD1; v_call: TRBV25-1; clone_size: few; j_call: TRBJ2-7; cdr3_aa: CASSGSPGQGAYEQYF; cdr3_nt: TGTGCCAGCAGTGGTTCCCCGGGACAGGGCGCCTACGAGCAGTACTTC
d_call: TRBD1; v_call: TRBV9; clone_size: -; j_call: TRBJ1-2; cdr3_aa: CASSARQGSYGYTF; cdr3_nt: TGTGCCAGCAGCGCAAGACAGGGTAGCTATGGCTACACCTTC
d_call: -; v_call: TRBV7-8; clone_size: -; j_call: TRBJ1-1; cdr3_aa: CASSFGHQNTEAFF; cdr3_nt: TGTGCCAGCAGCTTCGGACACCAGAACACTGAAGCTTTCTTT
d_call: TRBD2; v_call: TRBV7-2; clone_size: -; j_call: TRBJ2-2; cdr3_aa: CASSMGLGYGELFF; cdr3_nt: TGTGCCAGCAGCATGGGACTAGGATACGGGGAGCTGTTTTTT
d_call: -; v_call: TRBV6-5; clone_size: -; j_call: TRBJ1-2; cdr3_aa: CASSYLGGDYGYTF; cdr3_nt: TGTGCCAGCAGTTACTTGGGGGGTGACTATGGCTACACCTTC
d_call: -; v_call: TRBV20-1; clone_size: -; j_call: TRBJ1-2; cdr3_aa: CSANKDYTF; cdr3_nt: TGCAGTGCTAACAAAGACTACACCTTC
d_call: TRBD2; v_call: TRBV5-4; clone_size: -; j_call: TRBJ2-3; cdr3_aa: CASRPGGEADTQYF; cdr3_nt: TGTGCCAGCAGGCCCGGGGGGGAGGCAGATACGCAGTATTTT
d_call: TRBD1; v_call: TRBV9; clone_size: -; j_call: TRBJ1-1; cdr3_aa: CASSVVTGNPEAFF; cdr3_nt: TGTGCCAGCAGCGTGGTGACAGGGAACCCTGAAGCTTTCTTT
d_call: -; v_call: TRBV19; clone_size: -; j_call: TRBJ2-7; cdr3_aa: CATRDTDHYEQYF; cdr3_nt: TGTGCCACCCGGGACACAGACCACTACGAGCAGTACTTC
d_call: TRBD1; v_call: TRBV4-3; clone_size: few; j_call: TRBJ1-2; cdr3_aa: CASSQDTRGLVGYTF; cdr3_nt: TGCGCCAGCAGCCAAGATACCAGGGGGCTGGTTGGCTACACCTTC
d_call: TRBD1; v_call: TRBV7-2; clone_size: -; j_call: TRBJ1-4; cdr3_aa: CASSSTGPNEKLFF; cdr3_nt: TGTGCCAGCAGCTCGACAGGGCCTAATGAAAAACTGTTTTTT